This paragraph reports one TCR beta chain. This sample was taken from a study of blood T cell repertoires in COVID-19. This CDR3 has 14 residues. The V segment lost 6 bases and the J segment 4 bases; nucleotides outside the gene matches: 6. CDR1 and CDR2 from the germline V gene are SNHLY and FYNNEI. Some clones are missing from TCRdb's copy, which holds only in-frame ones; the method was immunoSEQ multiplex PCR. The sample contains some 340,000 clones, around four fifths of which appear only once. Sequenced input: peripheral blood. The TCR was taken from a man aged 30 to 39 with active or convalescent COVID-19. The J gene is TRBJ1-2, the V gene TRBV2, with 9 nucleotides matching TRBD1. CDR3 nucleotide sequence: TGTGCCAGCAGCGGGGGACAGGGAATCTATGGCTACACCTTC. Encoded protein: CASSGGQGIYGYTF.